Each of the 19 T cell receptor beta chains below was sequenced from the same sample in a study of OX40 agonist ivuxolimab in advanced cancers. Clones were sequenced by immunoSEQ multiplex PCR, and TCRdb holds only the in-frame ones, with some missing. The table records tens of thousands of clones, around 90% of them present only once. The source material was CD4+ or CD8+ T cells sorted from blood, sampled in a trial of the OX40 agonist ivuxolimab. Receptor source: an adult with an advanced solid tumor such as melanoma, head and neck, liver or kidney cancer.

The CDR3 sequence: CASSIGPGDSGKPQHF. The CDR3 bases are TGTGCCAGTAGTATAGGGCCCGGGGATAGTGGAAAGCCCCAGCATTTT. V usage is TRBV19 and J usage is TRBJ1-5; the D is unclear. Germline-derived CDR1 and CDR2 are LNHDA and SQIVND (reference sequence). V was clipped by 1 base and J by 8 bases, with 18 bases between them. The CDR3 runs 16 residues.

The CDR3 here is CASSLAGFHTNSGNTIYF. The CDR3 DNA follows: TGTGCCAGCAGCTTAGCGGGGTTTCATACCAACTCTGGAAACACCATATATTTT. This chain uses TRBV7-6 with TRBJ1-3; no clear D gene. The CDR3 is 18 amino acids. The germline V gene has CDR1 SGHVS and CDR2 FNYEAQ. The V end lost 0 bases, the J end lost 0 bases, and 15 bases lay between the germline ends.

This chain joins TRBV9 and TRBJ1-2; TRBD1 might be the D (5 bases). The germline V gene encodes CDR1 SGDLS and CDR2 YYNGEE. Trimming removed 4 bases at V and 7 bases at J, with 20 bases between. This CDR3 is built from 15 residues. The CDR3 DNA reads TGTGCCAGCAGCCGGGACGGTCAACACTCGAGTGGCTACACCTTC. The encoded protein is CASSRDGQHSSGYTF.

The chain employs TRBV18 and TRBJ2-1; no reliable D call. Germline lookup yields CDR1 KGHSH and CDR2 LQKENI. Trimming cost V 4 bases and J 6 bases, with 10 bases left between them. CDR3 length equals 13 residues. CDR3 protein: CASSLQRLNEQFF. CDR3 in DNA: TGTGCCAGCTCACTACAGAGGCTCAATGAGCAGTTCTTC. Full variable domain (outside the CDR3, taken from reference TRBV18 and TRBJ2-1): NAGVMQNPRHLVRRRGQEARLRCSPMKGHSHVYWYRQLPEEGLKFMVYLQKENIIDESGMPKERFSAEFPKEGPSILRIQQVVRGDSAAYFCASSLQRLNEQFFGPGTRLTVL.

This clone was detected a few times. V is TRBV5-8 and J is TRBJ2-5, with a weak D call TRBD2 (5 bases). V was pared by 0 bases and J by 11 bases, with 17 bases between. Germline assignment: CDR1 SGHTS and CDR2 YDEGEE. The CDR3 spans 14 residues. The chain's CDR3 is CASSLDKILGEQYF. CDR3 nucleotide sequence: TGTGCCAGCAGCTTGGATAAGATCCTTGGGGAGCAGTACTTC.

The genes are TRBV28 and TRBJ2-4; 9 bases are shared with TRBD1. After removal of 5 bases from V and 0 bases from J, the junction contained 11 bases not matched to a gene. Germline CDR1 reads MDHEN; CDR2 reads SYDVKM. The CDR3 is made up of 18 amino acids. The CDR3: CASSNPGQGPIAKNIQYF. The DNA of the CDR3 is TGTGCCAGCAGTAACCCGGGACAGGGACCCATAGCCAAAAACATTCAGTACTTC.

The chain carries TRBV9 and TRBJ2-1, with D maybe TRBD2 (5 bases). V lost 3 bases and J lost 6, with 16 bases in between. The CDR3 covers 15 residues. From germline, CDR1 is SGDLS and CDR2 YYNGEE. The CDR3 loop is CASSDGRVRGNEQFF. CDR3 coding DNA: TGTGCCAGCAGCGACGGACGTGTTCGGGGCAATGAGCAGTTCTTC.

This chain links TRBV6-5 with TRBJ2-7, with TRBD1 identical over 10 bases. J lost 3 bases, V lost 2 bases, and 4 bases had no gene match. Looked up from germline, CDR1 is MNHEY and CDR2 is SVGAGI. The CDR3 sequence is 15 residues long. CDR3 loop: CASSYRGQGGYEQYF. The CDR3 region has the DNA TGTGCCAGCAGTTACCGTGGACAGGGGGGCTACGAGCAGTACTTC.

J is TRBJ2-1 and V is TRBV7-8; 9 bases agree with TRBD2. The CDR3 contains 15 residues. Trimming removed 7 bases from V and 0 bases from J; junction bases left unmatched: 4. CDR1 is SGHVS and CDR2 is FQNEAQ in the germline V gene. In nucleotides, the CDR3 is TGTGCCAGCATCCATAGCGGGAGCTCCTACAATGAGCAGTTCTTC. Protein product: CASIHSGSSYNEQFF.

The chain is built from TRBV9 and TRBJ2-4, with D unresolved. V was shortened by 0 bases and J by 5 bases, with 12 bases between the two germline ends. CDR3 size: 15 residues. Germline-derived CDR1 and CDR2 are SGDLS and YYNGEE. The CDR3 nucleotides read TGTGCCAGCAGCGTAGTAGCCGGCCCCCAAAACATTCAGTACTTC. Encoded protein: CASSVVAGPQNIQYF.

The rearrangement uses TRBV6-1 and TRBJ2-7; tentatively, D is TRBD1 (5 bases). V lost 4 bases, J lost 5 bases, and 24 bases lay in between. The V gene's germline CDR1 is MNHNS and CDR2 SASEGT. The CDR3 runs to 17 residues. The CDR3 DNA is TGTGCCAGCAGTGGACCGAACGGCAGCAGGGTGACGAACGAGCAGTACTTC. Protein: CASSGPNGSRVTNEQYF.

This rearrangement joins TRBV11-3 to TRBJ1-6; D unclear. The CDR3 has 15 amino acids. Germline-derived CDR1 and CDR2 are SGHNT and YENEEA. Between the trimmed V and J ends, which lost 3 bases and 7 bases, there was a span of 13 bases. CDR3 nucleotide sequence: TGTGCCAGCAGCTTTACCGCCCAACTCAATTCACCCCTCCACTTT. Translation: CASSFTAQLNSPLHF. The whole variable domain, remainder taken from reference TRBV11-3 and TRBJ1-6, is EAGVVQSPRYKIIEKKQPVAFWCNPISGHNTLYWYLQNLGQGPELLIRYENEEAVDDSQLPKDRFSAERLKGVDSTLKIQPAELGDSAVYLCASSFTAQLNSPLHFGNGTRLTVT.

The CDR3 loop is CSVRWAGGPREQYF. For the CDR3, the DNA is TGCAGCGTTCGCTGGGCGGGAGGGCCGCGCGAGCAGTACTTC. V usage is TRBV29-1 and J usage is TRBJ2-7; TRBD2 matches 9 bases. V trimming: 5 bases; J trimming: 6 bases; junction bases outside the gene matches: 11. This CDR3 comprises 14 residues. Germline V CDR1 and CDR2: SQVTM, ANQGSEA.

The genes are TRBV7-9 and TRBJ2-7; D might be TRBD1 (6 bases). Deletions cut 2 bases from V and 8 bases from J, with 16 bases between. Germline loops: CDR1 SEHNR, CDR2 FQNEAQ (reference sequence). The CDR3 consists of 14 residues. The CDR3 DNA is TGTGCCAGCAGCTTACCCAAGGGGGAGACCAAGCAGTACTTC. Its translation: CASSLPKGETKQYF.

This clone was detected once. The chain joins TRBV7-2 to TRBJ2-1; 11 nucleotides line up with TRBD2. Germline V gives CDR1 SGHTA, CDR2 FQGNSA. CDR3 size: 15 residues. V lost 1 base and J lost 9; bases outside the gene matches: 5. This CDR3 is CASSLEIAGGAEQFF. Here the CDR3 DNA reads TGTGCCAGCAGCTTAGAAATAGCGGGGGGGGCTGAGCAGTTCTTC.

This rearrangement joins TRBV6-6 to TRBJ2-1; D gene ambiguous. V was trimmed by 6 bases and J by 5 bases, leaving 5 bases between them. This CDR3 has 11 amino acids. Germline loops: CDR1 MNHNY, CDR2 SVGAGI (reference sequence). This chain's CDR3 is CASRWDNEQFF. DNA of the CDR3: TGTGCCAGCAGATGGGACAATGAGCAGTTCTTC.

The chain recombines TRBV28 with TRBJ2-5, with TRBD2 matching 14 bases. Germline V gene data show CDR1 as MDHEN and CDR2 as SYDVKM. This CDR3 region has 16 residues. The ends lost 4 bases at V and 5 bases at J; junction bases unmatched: 6. The DNA for the CDR3 is TGTGCCAGCAGTTCTCGACTAGCGGGAGGGCGCGAGACCCAGTACTTC. Translated, it gives CASSSRLAGGRETQYF.

Remarks on this clone: At one end, the junction sequence differs from germline, possibly due to a read error. Other DNA sequences in this sample translate to the same CDR3. As DNA, the CDR3 is TGCGCCAGTAGTATATCGGTCGGGGAGACCCAGTACTTC. Translating gives CASSISVGETQYF. The chain joins TRBV19 to TRBJ2-5, with D uncertain. The germline CDR1 and CDR2 sequences are LNHDA and SQIVND (reference sequence). This CDR3 has 13 amino acids.

This clone was seen a handful of times. This chain connects TRBV2 to TRBJ1-4; no clear D. Germline-derived CDR1 and CDR2 are SNHLY and FYNNEI. The CDR3 is 13 residues long. The V end lost 3 bases, the J end lost 8 bases, and 10 bases lay between the germline ends. The CDR3 sequence is CASSDTGREKLFF. The CDR3 region has the DNA TGTGCCAGCAGTGACACGGGTCGGGAAAAACTGTTTTTT.